This is a list of T cell receptor beta chains from one sample in a study of blood T cells in healthy people across ages. MiXCR, applied by TCRdb to the 5' RACE reads, yields one record per CDR3 protein. The sample shows 850,000 to 1,100,000 distinct CDR3 sequences, roughly two fifths of them seen only once. Source material: blood. Receptor source: a man aged 18 to 29 in good health. The CDR3 runs from the conserved cysteine through the conserved F or W. D genes are given only for firm matches. Clone sizes are given selectively: once, few, many, or a class where the clone is expanded.

TRBV12-5	TRBJ2-1	few	TRBD2	TGTGCTAGTGGTTTTCCCCGTGGAAGCGGGGGGGTTAACAATGAGCAGTTCTTC	CASGFPRGSGGVNNEQFF
TRBV5-1	TRBJ2-2	-	-	TGCGCCAGCAGCCTGGGGCAAGCAGGGGCCACCGGGGAGCTGTTTTTT	CASSLGQAGATGELFF
TRBV2	TRBJ1-5	-	-	TGTGCCAGCATGGACAGACAAAATAGCAATCAGCCCCAGCATTTT	CASMDRQNSNQPQHF
TRBV20-1	TRBJ1-2	-	-	TGCAGTGCTAAAGATCTCCTGCGGCTACTTGACTATGGCTACACCTTC	CSAKDLLRLLDYGYTF
TRBV20-1	TRBJ2-7	-	-	TGCAGTGCTAGAGATTTATCTAACACCCTTGCCTTCTCCTACGAGCAGTACTTC	CSARDLSNTLAFSYEQYF
TRBV20-1	TRBJ2-1	-	TRBD2	TGCAGTGTCGGGAGGAATGAGCAGTTCTTC	CSVGRNEQFF
TRBV5-1	TRBJ2-1	few	-	TGCGCCAGCTTTGAGGACAGCTACAATGAGCAGTTCTTC	CASFEDSYNEQFF
TRBV4-3	TRBJ1-1	-	-	TGCGCCAGCAGCCACAGTTGGGGGAACACTGAAGCTTTCTTT	CASSHSWGNTEAFF
TRBV7-2	TRBJ2-3	few	-	TGTGCCAGCAGCTTAGAAAACAGGATCAGGGATACGCAGTATTTT	CASSLENRIRDTQYF
TRBV9	TRBJ2-7	-	-	TGTGCCAGCAGCGTTGGTTGGAGCTCCTACGAGCAGTACTTC	CASSVGWSSYEQYF
TRBV6-2/TRBV6-3	TRBJ2-5	once	TRBD2	TGTGCCAGCAGACGCGGACTAGGCGGAGAGACCCAGTACTTC	CASRRGLGGETQYF
TRBV2	TRBJ2-5	many	-	TGTGCCAGCAGTGTAGGAAGAGCGGAGACCCAGTACTTC	CASSVGRAETQYF
TRBV7-8	TRBJ2-1	-	TRBD2	TGTGCCAGCAGCTTATCCCGCCGACTAGCGGAAAGCTCCTACAATGAGCAGTTCTTC	CASSLSRRLAESSYNEQFF
TRBV6-1	TRBJ1-3	-	TRBD1	TGTGCCAGCAACCGGGGACAGGGAGACACCATATATTTT	CASNRGQGDTIYF
TRBV7-7	TRBJ2-2	-	TRBD1	TGTGCCAGCAGCGAAGACAGGGCCGGGGAGCTGTTTTTT	CASSEDRAGELFF
TRBV5-1	TRBJ2-5	-	-	TGCGCCAGCAGCTTGGCCAACGGCGGAGAGACCCAGTACTTC	CASSLANGGETQYF
TRBV9	TRBJ2-1	few	-	TGTGCCAGCAGCCCCAAGGGAACGATTTGGGAGCAGTTCTTC	CASSPKGTIWEQFF
TRBV5-1	TRBJ2-1	-	-	TGCGCCAGCAGCTTGGCGCGCGGGGCCTCTACTAGTGAGCAGTTCTTC	CASSLARGASTSEQFF
TRBV25-1	TRBJ2-3	many	-	TGTGCCAGCAGTGACAGGGATACGCAGTATTTT	CASSDRDTQYF
TRBV7-2	TRBJ1-2	-	TRBD1	TGTGCCAGCAGCGTCCAGACAGGGGTGGACTATGGCTACACCTTC	CASSVQTGVDYGYTF
TRBV9	TRBJ1-2	-	-	TGTGCCAGCAGCGTAGAGGTGTTTGGGTATGGCTACACCTTC	CASSVEVFGYGYTF
TRBV3-1	TRBJ1-1	many	-	TGTGCCAGCAGCCAAGCGGGCACTGAAGCTTTCTTT	CASSQAGTEAFF
TRBV6-5	TRBJ1-5	few	-	TGTGCCAGCAGTTTACAGGGTGGGCCCCAGCATTTT	CASSLQGGPQHF
TRBV20-1	TRBJ2-3	-	-	TGCAGTGCTAGAGATCGAGTGCTAGCAGGAGATACGCAGTATTTT	CSARDRVLAGDTQYF
TRBV20-1	TRBJ2-5	few	-	TGCAGTGCTAATAATATCGCGACAGCCTCAAGGACCCAGTACTTC	CSANNIATASRTQYF
TRBV4-2	TRBJ2-3	few	TRBD2	TGTGCCAGCAGCCGTGGTGGCGCGGGGGAAAGCACAGATACGCAGTATTTT	CASSRGGAGESTDTQYF
TRBV12-3/TRBV12-4	TRBJ2-3	-	-	TGTGCCAGCAGTTTGTTAGCTCCCGGGGATACGCAGTATTTT	CASSLLAPGDTQYF
TRBV6-2/TRBV6-3	TRBJ2-1	-	-	TGTGCCAGCAGAGGACTTGGATCGGGTGAGCAGTTCTTC	CASRGLGSGEQFF
TRBV9	TRBJ2-3	-	TRBD2	TGTGCCAGCAGCCCGAGGACTAGCGCGGGAGGGGGCACAGGTACGCAGTATTTT	CASSPRTSAGGGTGTQYF
TRBV7-2	TRBJ2-3	few	-	TGTGCCAGCAGCTTTGGGGGGTCTCGCACAGATACGCAGTATTTT	CASSFGGSRTDTQYF
TRBV28	TRBJ2-3	-	-	TGTGCCAGCAGTGGCGGGGGCTTGACAGATACGCAGTATTTT	CASSGGGLTDTQYF
TRBV6-2/TRBV6-3	TRBJ2-1	-	-	TGTGCCAGCAGTTACTCGAGTAGCAGAGCGAGCTCGAAGTTCTTC	CASSYSSSRASSKFF
TRBV27	TRBJ2-1	-	TRBD2	TGTGCCAGCAGCCCGTGGACTAGCGGCCCCCCTCAGTTCTTC	CASSPWTSGPPQFF
TRBV4-3	TRBJ2-7	-	TRBD2	TGCGCCAGCAGCCAAGATTTAGCGGGGATGGACAATGAGCAGTACTTC	CASSQDLAGMDNEQYF
TRBV20-1	TRBJ1-6	-	TRBD1	TGCAGTGCTTCGACAGGGGGCAAATCACCCCTCCACTTT	CSASTGGKSPLHF
TRBV5-1	TRBJ1-2	many	TRBD1	TGTGCCAGCAGTGAACAGGGGTATGGCTACACCTTC	CASSEQGYGYTF
TRBV4-3	TRBJ1-5	-	-	TGCGCCAGCAGCCAAGGGGTCATGGCACAGGGTCGATATAGCAATCAGCCCCAGCATTTT	CASSQGVMAQGRYSNQPQHF
TRBV4-1	TRBJ1-1	few	-	TGCGCCAGCAGCCAAGATCTTGCTTCCGGGAACACTGAAGCTTTCTTT	CASSQDLASGNTEAFF
TRBV7-2	TRBJ1-1	few	-	TGTGCCAGCAGCTTAAAAGGGAGCACTGAAGCTTTCTTT	CASSLKGSTEAFF
TRBV7-2	TRBJ1-2	few	-	TGTGCCAGCAGCTTAGCTTCGCGCTATGGCTACACCTTC	CASSLASRYGYTF
TRBV28	TRBJ2-2	-	TRBD1	TGTGCCAGCAGCGCCCCAGGACAGGGCGGGGTCGGGGAGCTGTTTTTT	CASSAPGQGGVGELFF
TRBV5-1	TRBJ1-2	many	-	TGCGCCAGCAGCCCCCAGGACATTGGACGGATCTATGGCTACACCTTC	CASSPQDIGRIYGYTF
TRBV29-1	TRBJ1-1	-	-	TGCTCGACCCGGGTTAGTAACACTGAAGCTTTCTTT	CSTRVSNTEAFF
TRBV10-1	TRBJ2-7	few	-	TGCGCCAGCAGGGGAGATCTCCTAAAGAATGAGCAGTACTTC	CASRGDLLKNEQYF
TRBV7-2	TRBJ1-5	-	-	TGTGCCAGCAGCTTAGGTCCCGACAATCAGCCCCAGCATTTT	CASSLGPDNQPQHF
TRBV25-1	TRBJ1-2	few	-	TGTGCCAGCAGTCGTGGGGGACGCTATGGCTACACCTTC	CASSRGGRYGYTF
TRBV28	TRBJ1-5	-	-	TGTGCCAGCAGTCAAAATGAGTTCCCCGGGACGGACAGCAATCAGCCCCAGCATTTT	CASSQNEFPGTDSNQPQHF
TRBV7-3	TRBJ2-2	-	-	TGTGCCAGCAGCACTGACATCACCGGGGAGCTGTTTTTT	CASSTDITGELFF
TRBV20-1	TRBJ2-7	few	TRBD1	TGCAGTGCTACCGGGACAGGGAACGAGCAGTACTTC	CSATGTGNEQYF
TRBV13	TRBJ1-1	-	-	TGTGCCAGCAGCTTAGAATGGACTGGGAACACTGAAGCTTTCTTT	CASSLEWTGNTEAFF
TRBV14	TRBJ2-1	-	-	TGTGCCAGCAGCCAGTGGAGCGGCAATGAGCAGTTCTTC	CASSQWSGNEQFF
TRBV5-6	TRBJ2-1	few	-	TGTGCCAGCAGCACGGGTCTCGTGTTTCATGAGCAGTTCTTC	CASSTGLVFHEQFF
TRBV15	TRBJ2-3	-	-	TGTGCCACCAGCAGAGATAGGCCAGGGGGCACAGATACGCAGTATTTT	CATSRDRPGGTDTQYF
TRBV29-1	TRBJ1-1	-	-	TGCAGCGTTCCTAGACCGATGATGAACACTGAAGCTTTCTTT	CSVPRPMMNTEAFF
TRBV6-2/TRBV6-3	TRBJ2-4	-	-	TGTGCCAGCAGTTACGCGTCCCTGACATCGGCCAAAAACATTCAGTACTTC	CASSYASLTSAKNIQYF
TRBV4-3	TRBJ2-3	-	-	TGCGCCAGCAGCCAAGACGGGGGTTTGGTGACAGATACGCAGTATTTT	CASSQDGGLVTDTQYF
TRBV6-5	TRBJ1-5	few	-	TGTGCCAGCAGTCCCTCTCACAGAAGCAATCAGCCCCAGCATTTT	CASSPSHRSNQPQHF